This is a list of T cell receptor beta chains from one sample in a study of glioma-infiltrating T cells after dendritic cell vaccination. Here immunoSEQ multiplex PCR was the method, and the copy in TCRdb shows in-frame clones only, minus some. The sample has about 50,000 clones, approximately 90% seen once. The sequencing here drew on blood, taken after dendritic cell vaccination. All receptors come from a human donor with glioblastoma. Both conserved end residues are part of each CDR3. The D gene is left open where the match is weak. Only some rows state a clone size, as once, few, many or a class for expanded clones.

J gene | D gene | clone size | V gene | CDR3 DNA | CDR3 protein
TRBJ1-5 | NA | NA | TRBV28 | TGTGCCAGTGGGGGCGCGAGGCAGCCCCAGCATTTT | CASGGARQPQHF
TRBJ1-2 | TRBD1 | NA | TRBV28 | TGTGCCAGCAAGGCAGGGGGACAGGGGTATGGCTACACCTTC | CASKAGGQGYGYTF
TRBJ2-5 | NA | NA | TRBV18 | TGTGCCAGCTCCCAACGACAGGCTCAAGAGACCCAGTACTTC | CASSQRQAQETQYF
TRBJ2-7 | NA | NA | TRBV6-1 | TGTGCCAGCAGTAACAGGTACGAGCAGTACTTC | CASSNRYEQYF
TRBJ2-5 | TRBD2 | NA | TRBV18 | TGTGCCAGCTCACGAAGGACTAGCGGGAGGCCTACCGAGGAGACCCAGTACTTC | CASSRRTSGRPTEETQYF
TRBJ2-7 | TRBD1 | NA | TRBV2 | TGTGCCAGCAGGGAGGGACAGGGAGCCTACGAGCAGTACTTC | CASREGQGAYEQYF
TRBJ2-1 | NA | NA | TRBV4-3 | TGCGCCAGCAGCCAAAGCCTCGGGAATGAGCAGTTCTTC | CASSQSLGNEQFF
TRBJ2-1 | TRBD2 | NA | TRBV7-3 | TGTGCCAGCAGCTTAATAGGTAGCGGGGGGGACAATGAGCAGTTCTTC | CASSLIGSGGDNEQFF
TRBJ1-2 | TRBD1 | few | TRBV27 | TGTGCCAGCGGACAGGCCTATGGCTACACCTTC | CASGQAYGYTF
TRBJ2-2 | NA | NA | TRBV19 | TGTGCCAGTAGTTTCCTAGCCGGGGAGCTGTTTTTT | CASSFLAGELFF
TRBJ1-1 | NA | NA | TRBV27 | TGTGCCAGCAGTAGACTACTGGGGGAAGCTTTCTTT | CASSRLLGEAFF
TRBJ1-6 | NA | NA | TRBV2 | TGTGCCAGCAGTGTGGCAGGGGTTGAAAATTCACCCCTCCACTTT | CASSVAGVENSPLHF
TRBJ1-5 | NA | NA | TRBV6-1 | TGTGCCAGCACCCTGACAGCATATAGCAATCAGCCCCAGCATTTT | CASTLTAYSNQPQHF
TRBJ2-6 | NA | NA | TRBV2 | TGTGCCAGCAGTGAGCCCCCTTCCGGGGTCAGGAGGGCTGGGGCCAACGTCCTGACTTTC | CASSEPPSGVRRAGANVLTF
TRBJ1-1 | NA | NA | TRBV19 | TGTGCCAGTATGAGGGATTATAACACTGAAGCTTTCTTT | CASMRDYNTEAFF
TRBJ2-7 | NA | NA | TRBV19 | TGTGCCAGTAGTGGGGGGTTCGAGCAGTACTTC | CASSGGFEQYF
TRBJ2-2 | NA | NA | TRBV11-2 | TGTGCCAGCAGCTTAGTTGTCACTAGTACCGGGGAGCTGTTTTTT | CASSLVVTSTGELFF
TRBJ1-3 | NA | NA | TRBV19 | TGTGCCAGTAGTGGAAGAGGGGGTCTGTCGGGAAACACCATATATTTT | CASSGRGGLSGNTIYF
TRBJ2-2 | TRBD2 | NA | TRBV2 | TGTGCCAGCGGTGGACTAGCGGCTTACACCGGGGAGCTGTTTTTT | CASGGLAAYTGELFF
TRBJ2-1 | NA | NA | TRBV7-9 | TGTGCCAGCAGCTTAGCCATGGAGCAGTTCTTC | CASSLAMEQFF
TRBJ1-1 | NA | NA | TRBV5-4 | TGTGCCAGCAGCTTGGATGGGGGGACTGAAGCTTTCTTT | CASSLDGGTEAFF
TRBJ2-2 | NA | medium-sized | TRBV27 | TGTGCCAGCAGTTCCGGGGATGCGTTCACCGGGGAGCTGTTTTTT | CASSSGDAFTGELFF
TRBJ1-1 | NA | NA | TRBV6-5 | TGTGCCAGCAGTTACGGTACGGGCACTGAAGCTTTCTTT | CASSYGTGTEAFF
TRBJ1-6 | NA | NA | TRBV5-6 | TGTGCCAGCAGCTTGGTGCAGAATTCACCCCTCCACTTT | CASSLVQNSPLHF
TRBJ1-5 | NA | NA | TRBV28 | TGTGCCAGCAGTTCCTGGAAGGGGGTTGTAAATCAGCCCCAGCATTTT | CASSSWKGVVNQPQHF
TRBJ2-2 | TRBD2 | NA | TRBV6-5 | TGTGCCAGCAGTTACGAACCGCCGCGGGGGACCGGGGAGCTGTTTTTT | CASSYEPPRGTGELFF
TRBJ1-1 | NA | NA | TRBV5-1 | TGCGCCAGCAGCTTGCAGGGCATGAACACTGAAGCTTTCTTT | CASSLQGMNTEAFF
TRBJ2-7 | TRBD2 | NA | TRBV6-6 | TGTGCCAGCACCCCCGGTGGGGGGGACGAGCAGTACTTC | CASTPGGGDEQYF
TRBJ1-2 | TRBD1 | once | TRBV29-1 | TGCAGCGTTGAACCGACAGGGTCTCGTGGCTACACCTTC | CSVEPTGSRGYTF
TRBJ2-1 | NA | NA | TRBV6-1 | TGTGCCAGCAGTGACAGCGGGTACAATGAGCAGTTCTTC | CASSDSGYNEQFF
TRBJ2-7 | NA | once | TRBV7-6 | TGTGCCAGCAGCCGAGGGGGCGGGGTCTACGAGCAGTACTTC | CASSRGGGVYEQYF
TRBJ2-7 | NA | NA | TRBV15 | TGTGCCACCAGCATGATCTTCGGAGCGACCGACGAGCAGTACTTC | CATSMIFGATDEQYF
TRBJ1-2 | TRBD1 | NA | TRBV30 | TGTGCCTGGAACCTACGGACAGGGACCTATGGCTACACCTTC | CAWNLRTGTYGYTF
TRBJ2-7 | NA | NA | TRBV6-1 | TGTGCCAGCAGATTAGATTTCTACTACGAGCAGTACTTC | CASRLDFYYEQYF
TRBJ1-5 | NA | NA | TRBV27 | TGTGCCAGCAGTTTTTTGGGGAGTGGTCAGCCCCAGCATTTT | CASSFLGSGQPQHF
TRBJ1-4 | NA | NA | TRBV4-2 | TGTGCCAGCAGCCAAGAAATTCAGGGGCGCATCCTCGCAACTAATGAAAAACTGTTTTTT | CASSQEIQGRILATNEKLFF
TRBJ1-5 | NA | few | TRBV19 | TGTGCCAGTAGTTGGAAAGATTCGGGGGGGACGGTGCCCCAGCATTTT | CASSWKDSGGTVPQHF
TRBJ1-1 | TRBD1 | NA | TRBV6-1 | TGTGCCAGCAGGGACAGGGTTGAGGACACTGAAGCTTTCTTT | CASRDRVEDTEAFF
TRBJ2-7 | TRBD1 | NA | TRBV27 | TGTGCCAGCAGTTTAGGACAGGGGGCAAACTACGAGCAGTACTTC | CASSLGQGANYEQYF
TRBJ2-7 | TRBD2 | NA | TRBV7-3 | TGTGCCAGCAGCTTACTAGCGGGAAGGGAGCAGTACTTC | CASSLLAGREQYF
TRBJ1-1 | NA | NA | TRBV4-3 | TGCGCCAGCAGCCAAGAGTTTCGGGGTTTGGACACTGAAGCTTTCTTT | CASSQEFRGLDTEAFF
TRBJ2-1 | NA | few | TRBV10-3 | TGTGCCATCCATCCGGGGGCTACTAGCGAAACTTTCTTC | CAIHPGATSETFF
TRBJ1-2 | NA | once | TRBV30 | TGTGCCTGGATCGGAGCCTACGGCTATGGCTACACCTTC | CAWIGAYGYGYTF
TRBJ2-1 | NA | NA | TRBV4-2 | TGTGCCAGCAGCCCTCATCCGACAATACCCATATATGAGCAGTTCTTC | CASSPHPTIPIYEQFF
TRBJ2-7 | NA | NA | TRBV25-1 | TGTGTTTTTTTCAAGCAGAAGGCGGCATACGAGCAGTACTTC | CVFFKQKAAYEQYF
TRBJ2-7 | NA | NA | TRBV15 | TGTGCCACCAGCAGCCTCACAGGGACCCGGAGTTTGGAGCAGTACTTC | CATSSLTGTRSLEQYF